This TCR beta chain derives from a study of PD-1 blockade in classical Hodgkin lymphoma. Study context: Nivolumab dosed at 3 mg/kg went to patients intravenously every 2 weeks.

This clone was picked up a small number of times. V was shortened by 0 bases and J by 10 bases, with 13 bases between the two germline ends. The CDR3 extends over 13 amino acids. The germline V gene has CDR1 GTSNPN and CDR2 SVGIG (reference sequence). Time point reported: cycle 4 day 1 (C4D1), after about 6 weeks of nivolumab. Each patient experienced a relapse that followed autologous stem cell transplantation, and brentuximab vedotin exposure varied. Clones were sequenced by immunoSEQ multiplex PCR, and TCRdb holds only the in-frame ones, with some missing. The sample lists roughly 100,000 clones, around 80% occurring once.

This receptor was taken from a human donor with classical Hodgkin lymphoma. The source was peripheral blood mononuclear cells (PBMCs), collected before the fourth cycle of nivolumab. The rearrangement uses TRBV30 and TRBJ2-4; no clear D. CDR3 DNA sequence: TGTGCCTGGAGTGTGGGCAGTAGGAATATTCAGTACTTC. Translated: CAWSVGSRNIQYF. The entire variable domain, with the rest obtained from reference TRBV30 and TRBJ2-4, is as follows: SQTIHQWPATLVQPVGSPLSLECTVEGTSNPNLYWYRQAAGRGLQLLFYSVGIGQISSEVPQNLSASRPQDRQFILSSKKLLLSDSGFYLCAWSVGSRNIQYFGAGTRLSVL.